The 29 T cell receptor beta chains below come from one sample, sequenced in a study of T cell responses to AZD1222 COVID-19 vaccine. TCRdb's table, derived via immunoSEQ multiplex PCR, lists solely in-frame clones and lacks some. The sample consists of about 190,000 clones, approximately 91% of them appearing once. Sequencing used peripheral blood, obtained on day 0 of AZD1222 vaccination. The source of these receptors is an adult in good health.

The chain employs TRBV7-3 and TRBJ2-1; 10 nucleotides line up with TRBD2. Per the germline V gene, CDR1 is SGHTA and CDR2 is FQGTGA. J was trimmed by 6 bases and V by 0 bases; bases with no gene match: 2. The CDR3 loop spans 15 amino acids. CDR3 in DNA: TGTGCCAGCAGCTTAACGGCTAGCGGGAGCAATGAGCAGTTCTTC. Residues: CASSLTASGSNEQFF.

J is TRBJ1-2 and V is TRBV6-5; no firm D call. V shed 2 bases and J shed 3 bases, with 7 bases lying between them. Germline V gene data show CDR1 as MNHEY and CDR2 as SVGAGI. The CDR3 spans 13 residues. CDR3 in DNA: TGTGCCAGCAGTTACGGCGGCCACTATGGCTACACCTTC. Translated, it gives CASSYGGHYGYTF.

The chain combines TRBV18 with TRBJ2-7, with D unclear. Germline V gene lookup returns CDR1 KGHSH and CDR2 LQKENI. The CDR3 is made up of 13 amino acids. Trimming stripped 2 bases from V and 6 bases from J, with 11 bases between. The DNA for the CDR3 is TGTGCCAGCTCACCAATGCTGGGGTCCGAGCAGTACTTC. It yields the protein CASSPMLGSEQYF.

The chain carries TRBV29-1 and TRBJ2-2; D is possibly TRBD1 or TRBD2 (6 bases each). The V and J ends lost 4 bases and 9 bases respectively, with 15 bases between them. This CDR3 is built from 13 residues. Looked up from germline, CDR1 is SQVTM and CDR2 is ANQGSEA. CDR3 residues: CSVAPRGVRELFF. The CDR3 DNA reads TGCAGCGTTGCCCCTAGGGGGGTCCGGGAGCTGTTTTTT.

The genes are TRBV29-1 and TRBJ2-1, with D perhaps given as TRBD1 or TRBD2 (6 bases each). The V end lost 4 bases, the J end lost 0 bases, and 19 bases lay between the germline ends. Germline values: CDR1 SQVTM, CDR2 ANQGSEA. The CDR3 sequence is 17 residues long. For the CDR3, the DNA is TGCAGCGTTGTTGGAGGACTGAAGGGGGGCTCCTACAATGAGCAGTTCTTC. This sequence encodes CSVVGGLKGGSYNEQFF.

This clone was observed once. The V and J genes are TRBV6-5 and TRBJ2-7; D is unresolved. The CDR3 extends over 14 amino acids. V lost 1 base and J lost 0, with 7 bases in between. Germline V gene data show CDR1 as MNHEY and CDR2 as SVGAGI. The CDR3 region is CASSYFGSSYEQYF. The CDR3 DNA sequence: TGTGCCAGCAGTTACTTCGGTAGCTCCTACGAGCAGTACTTC.

In its sample, this clone was seen once. The chain links TRBV7-9 to TRBJ2-7; unclear D gene. The germline CDR1 and CDR2 sequences are SEHNR and FQNEAQ (reference sequence). The CDR3 length is 15 residues. V lost 4 bases, J lost 3 bases, and 16 bases lay in between. This chain's CDR3 is CASSSPMASNYEQYF. For the CDR3, the DNA is TGTGCCAGCAGCTCGCCTATGGCCAGCAACTACGAGCAGTACTTC.

This clone was seen just once. The CDR3 DNA reads as TGTGCCAGCAGCTTAGGTGCAGGGTCGAATGGCTACACCTTC. This translates into CASSLGAGSNGYTF. The chain recombines TRBV7-9 with TRBJ1-2; tentatively, D is TRBD1 (5 bases). CDR1 is SEHNR and CDR2 is FQNEAQ in the germline V gene (reference sequence). The CDR3 totals 14 residues. V lost 1 base and J 6 bases, leaving 12 bases between the germline ends.

The V call is TRBV2, the J call TRBJ2-1, with 9 nucleotides matching TRBD2. The CDR3 runs to 15 residues. Germline V CDR1 and CDR2: SNHLY, FYNNEI. V shed 6 bases, J shed 0 bases, and the junction held 3 bases outside the gene matches. The CDR3 nucleotides read TGTGCCAGCAGCCTTAGCGGGAGCTCCTACAATGAGCAGTTCTTC. Protein product: CASSLSGSSYNEQFF. The full variable domain, its missing parts supplied by reference TRBV2 and TRBJ2-1, is EPEVTQTPSHQVTQMGQEVILRCVPISNHLYFYWYRQILGQKVEFLVSFYNNEISEKSEIFDDQFSVERPDGSNFTLKIRSTKLEDSAMYFCASSLSGSSYNEQFFGPGTRLTVL.

The chain links TRBV7-8 to TRBJ2-7, with D perhaps matching TRBD1 or TRBD2 (5 bases each). The CDR3 contains 14 residues. Germline-derived CDR1 and CDR2 are SGHVS and FQNEAQ. The germline V and J ends were trimmed by 3 bases and 2 bases, with 11 bases remaining between them. CDR3 sequence reads: CASSLGDVTYEQYF. DNA for the CDR3: TGTGCCAGCAGCTTGGGGGACGTAACCTACGAGCAGTACTTC.

V usage is TRBV11-2 and J usage is TRBJ2-7; no clear D. V was trimmed by 3 bases and J by 6 bases, leaving 9 bases between them. The CDR3 has 12 amino acids. Germline lookup yields CDR1 SGHAT and CDR2 FQNNGV. The CDR3 protein is CASSFAGVEQYF. CDR3 nucleotide sequence: TGTGCCAGCAGCTTTGCTGGGGTCGAGCAGTACTTC.

The rearrangement joins TRBV5-1 to TRBJ1-4, with TRBD1 matching 7 bases. Germline assignment: CDR1 SGHRS and CDR2 YFSETQ. There are 17 residues in the CDR3. The trim removed 2 bases at V and 3 bases at J, leaving 10 bases unmatched. This chain's CDR3 is CASSFRGQGGANEKLFF. CDR3 nucleotides: TGCGCCAGCAGCTTTAGGGGGCAGGGAGGTGCTAATGAAAAACTGTTTTTT.

The chain links TRBV15 to TRBJ2-5, with TRBD1 matching over 8 bases. The length of the CDR3 is 17 residues. Germline V gene lookup returns CDR1 LNHNV and CDR2 YYDKDF (reference sequence). Trimming took 1 base from V and 4 from J; bases not matched to a gene: 11. CDR3 sequence reads: CATSRVRAGGFRETQYF. In DNA form, the CDR3 reads TGTGCCACCAGCAGAGTACGGGCAGGGGGCTTTCGAGAGACCCAGTACTTC.

V usage is TRBV7-2 and J usage is TRBJ1-2; TRBD1 matches at 7 bases. The CDR3 has 14 residues. The germline V gene has CDR1 SGHTA and CDR2 FQGNSA. V was clipped by 1 base and J by 3 bases; unmatched bases: 2. This CDR3 reads CASSLGGTDYGYTF. CDR3 sequence (DNA): TGTGCCAGCAGCTTAGGAGGGACAGACTATGGCTACACCTTC.

This clone was picked up a small number of times. The V and J genes are TRBV28 and TRBJ2-2; D not resolved. V gave up 3 bases and J gave up 0 bases, with 8 bases separating them. The CDR3 has 15 residues. Per the germline V gene, CDR1 is MDHEN and CDR2 is SYDVKM. CDR3 coding DNA: TGTGCCAGCAGTTTTAGGGATACGAACACCGGGGAGCTGTTTTTT. Translation: CASSFRDTNTGELFF.

The chain is built from TRBV6-2 or TRBV6-3 and TRBJ1-1, with D possibly matching TRBD1 (5 bases). This CDR3 is built from 11 residues. V lost 2 bases and J 11 bases, leaving 9 bases between the germline ends. Germline V gene lookup returns CDR1 MNHEY and CDR2 SVGEGT. The DNA for the CDR3 is TGTGCCAGCAGTTACGCCAGGGCGGCTTTCTTT. Translating gives CASSYARAAFF.

The chain is built from TRBV18 and TRBJ2-7; 10 bases are a match to TRBD2. The CDR3 has 16 amino acids. V shed 2 bases, J shed 1 base, and the junction held 5 bases outside the gene matches. Germline CDR1 reads KGHSH; CDR2 reads LQKENI. CDR3 in amino acids: CASSPTGTSASYEQYF. Here the CDR3 DNA reads TGTGCCAGCTCACCAACCGGGACTAGCGCGTCCTACGAGCAGTACTTC. The whole variable domain, remainder taken from reference TRBV18 and TRBJ2-7, is NAGVMQNPRHLVRRRGQEARLRCSPMKGHSHVYWYRQLPEEGLKFMVYLQKENIIDESGMPKERFSAEFPKEGPSILRIQQVVRGDSAAYFCASSPTGTSASYEQYFGPGTRLTVT.

This clone was seen only once. The genes are TRBV3-1 (or the pseudogene TRBV3-2) and TRBJ1-5, with 7 positions matching TRBD1. V trimming: 1 base; J trimming: 3 bases; junction bases outside the gene matches: 6. CDR1 and CDR2 (germline): LGHDT, YNNKEL (reference sequence). The CDR3 runs to 16 residues. The CDR3 nucleotides read TGTGCCAGCAGCCAAGGTGGCAGGGGGGACAATCAGCCCCAGCATTTT. Its protein product is CASSQGGRGDNQPQHF.

The V and J genes are TRBV27 and TRBJ2-2; D call uncertain. Trimming removed 4 bases at V and 7 bases at J, with 7 bases between. CDR1 and CDR2 (germline): MNHEY, SMNVEV (reference sequence). The CDR3 has 12 residues. CDR3: CASSYLYGELFF. The CDR3 nucleotides are TGTGCCAGCAGTTACCTTTACGGGGAGCTGTTTTTT.

The V and J genes are TRBV7-8 and TRBJ1-5; D not resolved. This CDR3 region has 15 residues. Looked up from germline, CDR1 is SGHVS and CDR2 is FQNEAQ. Trimming removed 4 bases from V and 1 base from J, with 11 bases in between. The CDR3 sequence is CASSSVRQSNQPQHF. The CDR3 DNA sequence: TGTGCCAGCAGCTCAGTCAGGCAAAGCAATCAGCCCCAGCATTTT. Complete variable domain (other parts from reference TRBV7-8 and TRBJ1-5): GAGVSQSPRYKVAKRGQDVALRCDPISGHVSLFWYQQALGQGPEFLTYFQNEAQLDKSGLPSDRFFAERPEGSVSTLKIQRTQQEDSAVYLCASSSVRQSNQPQHFGDGTRLSIL.

The genes are TRBV2 and TRBJ1-1, with TRBD1 matching over 8 bases. In germline, CDR1 is SNHLY, CDR2 FYNNEI. V shed 7 bases, J shed 0 bases, and the junction held 4 bases outside the gene matches. The CDR3 sequence is 14 residues long. CDR3 protein: CASKQGVMNTEAFF. Here the CDR3 DNA reads TGTGCCAGCAAACAGGGGGTTATGAACACTGAAGCTTTCTTT.

The chain is built from TRBV4-2 and TRBJ2-2, with D perhaps matching TRBD2 (6 bases). Germline V lookup: CDR1 LGHNA, CDR2 YNFKEQ. V lost 0 bases to trimming and J lost 4 bases, with 12 bases between them. CDR3 length equals 16 residues. CDR3 in DNA: TGTGCCAGCAGCCAAGATACGGGAGTAACCACCGGGGAGCTGTTTTTT. Protein: CASSQDTGVTTGELFF.

This sequence joins TRBV9 and TRBJ1-1; no definite D call. The CDR3 is 12 amino acids. The V end lost 3 bases, the J end lost 3 bases, and 6 bases lay between the germline ends. Germline V lookup: CDR1 SGDLS, CDR2 YYNGEE. The CDR3 bases are TGTGCCAGCAGCGCCCTAGACACTGAAGCTTTCTTT. This sequence encodes CASSALDTEAFF.

The chain couples TRBV5-1 to TRBJ1-4, with TRBD1 as a possible D gene (6 bases). The CDR3 consists of 16 residues. V lost 1 base to trimming and J lost 7 bases, with 17 bases between them. CDR1 is SGHRS and CDR2 is YFSETQ in the germline V gene. The CDR3: CASSLQTGKIGEKLFF. The CDR3 bases are TGCGCCAGCAGCTTGCAAACAGGGAAGATCGGTGAAAAACTGTTTTTT.

The chain employs TRBV10-3 and TRBJ2-3, with a tentative D call TRBD1 (5 bases). Germline assignment: CDR1 ENHRY and CDR2 SYGVKD. With 6 bases removed from V and 0 bases from J, the gap between germline ends came to 13 bases. The CDR3 totals 15 residues. DNA for the CDR3: TGTGCCATCAGGGAATCAGGGTATAGCACAGATACGCAGTATTTT. Encoded protein: CAIRESGYSTDTQYF.

The chain joins TRBV15 to TRBJ1-1, with unresolved D. Trimming took 0 bases from V and 0 from J, leaving 5 bases between them. The germline V gene encodes CDR1 LNHNV and CDR2 YYDKDF (reference sequence). The CDR3 sequence is 14 residues long. CDR3 coding DNA: TGTGCCACCAGCAGAGATCCCCTGAACACTGAAGCTTTCTTT. This encodes CATSRDPLNTEAFF.

V usage is TRBV27 and J usage is TRBJ2-2; no clear D gene. The CDR3 loop spans 11 amino acids. Germline CDR1 reads MNHEY; CDR2 reads SMNVEV (reference sequence). Trimming pared 8 bases from V and 6 bases from J, leaving 7 bases between. CDR3: CASGVPGELFF. CDR3 DNA: TGTGCCAGCGGAGTTCCCGGGGAGCTGTTTTTT.

V usage is TRBV2 and J usage is TRBJ1-1; unclear D gene. The CDR3 is made up of 14 amino acids. CDR1 is SNHLY, CDR2 FYNNEI, per germline. The ends were cut back, 0 bases at V and 5 bases at J, with 10 bases in the middle. The CDR3 nucleotides read TGTGCCAGCAGTGAAGCTCTCCCCAGGACTGAAGCTTTCTTT. Translation: CASSEALPRTEAFF.

The V gene is TRBV9, the J gene TRBJ1-6, with D uncertain. The V end was cut by 2 bases, the J end by 1 base, with 7 bases between. The CDR3 spans 15 residues. CDR1 and CDR2 from the germline V gene are SGDLS and YYNGEE. In nucleotides, the CDR3 is TGTGCCAGCAGCGTCCAGGAGTCCTATAATTCACCCCTCCACTTT. Encoded protein: CASSVQESYNSPLHF. The full variable domain, completed using reference TRBV9 and TRBJ1-6, is DSGVTQTPKHLITATGQRVTLRCSPRSGDLSVYWYQQSLDQGLQFLIQYYNGEERAKGNILERFSAQQFPDLHSELNLSSLELGDSALYFCASSVQESYNSPLHFGNGTRLTVT.